This entry is about one T cell receptor (beta chain). This sample is part of a study of Ad26.COV2.S vaccination and SARS-CoV-2 variants. TCRdb's table, derived via immunoSEQ multiplex PCR, lists solely in-frame clones and lacks some. The data contain a few hundred thousand clones, 83% of them singletons. Germline V gene data show CDR1 as SNHLY and CDR2 as FYNNEI. The CDR3 is 11 amino acids. V was trimmed by 6 bases and J by 7 bases, leaving 9 bases between them. Documented treatment: 15 to 20 received Ad26.COV2.S at low or high dose, single or two shots; five or six received placebo; per-sample allocation not given. Sampling was done on day 63 after the first vaccine or placebo injection.

This specimen was peripheral blood, taken in a trial of Ad26.COV2.S vaccine versus placebo. The chain joins TRBV2 to TRBJ1-1; D unclear. This receptor was identified in a person between 18 and 59 years old who received the Ad26.COV2.S COVID-19 vaccine or a placebo. CDR3 in amino acids: CASRVVGEAFF. As DNA, the CDR3 is TGTGCCAGCAGGGTAGTAGGTGAAGCTTTCTTT.